The 22 T cell receptor beta chains below all came from one sample that was sequenced in a study of T cell responses to AZD1222 COVID-19 vaccine. The table came from immunoSEQ multiplex PCR; TCRdb's copy has only in-frame clones and leaves some out. This sample carries more than 90,000 clones, roughly 87% of them seen once, and the ten largest clones take 16%. The input for sequencing was peripheral blood, taken on day 0 of AZD1222 vaccination. The origin of the receptors is an adult in good health.

The rearrangement uses TRBV5-1 and TRBJ2-3; 12 bases line up with TRBD2. This CDR3 comprises 17 residues. Germline V gene data show CDR1 as SGHRS and CDR2 as YFSETQ. Unmatched junction bases numbered 10, after V lost 2 bases and J lost 6 bases. In nucleotides, the CDR3 is TGCGCCAGCAGCTTAGGACTAGCGGGAATGGGGAGGGATACGCAGTATTTT. This gives the protein CASSLGLAGMGRDTQYF.

V and J are TRBV5-6 and TRBJ2-1; 7 bases line up with TRBD2. V shed 1 base and J 7 bases; nucleotides not matched to a gene: 8. The CDR3 runs to 15 residues. CDR1 and CDR2 from the germline V gene are SGHDT and YYEEEE. Here the CDR3 DNA reads TGTGCCAGCAGCTTGATGGCCCCCGGGAGGAATGAGCAGTTCTTC. The encoded protein is CASSLMAPGRNEQFF.

The rearrangement joins TRBV4-1 to TRBJ2-7; D call uncertain. Trimming stripped 4 bases from V and 0 bases from J, with 10 bases between. This CDR3 region has 14 residues. Germline CDR1 reads MGHRA; CDR2 reads YSYEKL. As DNA, the CDR3 is TGCGCCAGCAGCCTCGAAAGGGCCTCCTACGAGCAGTACTTC. It encodes CASSLERASYEQYF.

V and J are TRBV19 and TRBJ1-2; perhaps TRBD1 as D (6 bases). Trimming took off 10 bases at V and 5 bases at J, with 11 bases between the two ends. The CDR3 has 11 amino acids. Germline V gene sequence: CDR1 LNHDA, CDR2 SQIVND (reference sequence). The CDR3 protein is CATQGVYGYTF. For the CDR3, the DNA is TGTGCCACACAGGGCGTGTATGGCTACACCTTC.

V is TRBV5-1 and J is TRBJ1-4; D is unresolved. CDR1 and CDR2 from the germline V gene are SGHRS and YFSETQ. V lost 4 bases to trimming and J lost 8 bases, with 15 bases between them. The CDR3 covers 14 residues. The CDR3 bases are TGCGCCAGCAGCCCGAACCCTACAAGGGAAAAACTGTTTTTT. It specifies CASSPNPTREKLFF.

The rearrangement uses TRBV7-3 and TRBJ1-2; 11 positions agree with TRBD1. The CDR3 runs to 14 residues. V gave up 6 bases and J gave up 7 bases; unmatched junction bases: 7. CDR1 and CDR2 (germline): SGHTA, FQGTGA. The CDR3 spells CASSPGTGGSGYTF. CDR3 DNA: TGTGCCAGCAGTCCCGGGACAGGGGGAAGTGGCTACACCTTC.

This chain connects TRBV19 to TRBJ2-6, with D tentatively TRBD1 (6 bases). V was pared by 6 bases and J by 2 bases, with 14 bases between. CDR3 length: 16 residues. Per the germline V gene, CDR1 is LNHDA and CDR2 is SQIVND (reference sequence). The CDR3 region is CASRDRSLAGANVLTF. Here the CDR3 DNA reads TGTGCCAGTAGGGACAGAAGCTTGGCTGGGGCCAACGTCCTGACTTTC.

The rearrangement links TRBV5-1 to TRBJ2-3; TRBD2 might be the D (6 bases). Trimming stripped 4 bases from V and 5 bases from J, with 14 bases between. The CDR3 is 14 residues long. Germline V gives CDR1 SGHRS, CDR2 YFSETQ. CDR3 loop: CASSTRLDGDTQYF. The CDR3 nucleotides are TGCGCCAGCAGCACCCGACTAGATGGAGATACGCAGTATTTT. The full variable domain, rest sourced from reference TRBV5-1 and TRBJ2-3, is KAGVTQTPRYLIKTRGQQVTLSCSPISGHRSVSWYQQTPGQGLQFLFEYFSETQRNKGNFPGRFSGRQFSNSRSEMNVSTLELGDSALYLCASSTRLDGDTQYFGPGTRLTVL.

The chain has TRBV12-3 or TRBV12-4 and TRBJ2-3; the D is unclear. The CDR3 consists of 13 residues. The V end was cut by 1 base, the J end by 6 bases, with 8 bases between. The CDR3 DNA reads TGTGCCAGCAGTTTAGTGGGCGTCGATACGCAGTATTTT. Translating gives CASSLVGVDTQYF.

A note on this clone: This may be a read error, as it is one base from a much larger clone. At the DNA level, this CDR3 is encoded by other sequences in the same sample as well. This chain's CDR3 is CASSSQETQYF. The DNA of the CDR3 is TGTGCCAGCAGCAGCCAAGAGACCCAGTACTTC. The V gene is TRBV7-9, the J gene TRBJ2-5; D is uncertain. Germline lookup yields CDR1 SEHNR and CDR2 FQNEAQ (reference sequence). V was pared by 5 bases and J by 1 base, with 2 bases between. The CDR3 runs 11 residues.

The V call is TRBV6-5, the J call TRBJ2-2, with a tentative D call TRBD1 (7 bases). From germline, CDR1 is MNHEY and CDR2 SVGAGI. Between the trimmed V and J ends, which lost 3 bases and 5 bases, there was a span of 13 bases. There are 15 residues in the CDR3. The CDR3 coding sequence is TGTGCCAGCAGTTATAGTCCAGGGGGGACCGGGGAGCTGTTTTTT. It codes for CASSYSPGGTGELFF.

The V gene is TRBV18, the J gene TRBJ2-5, with unresolved D. V was trimmed by 6 bases and J by 3 bases, leaving 14 bases between them. Per germline, CDR1 KGHSH and CDR2 LQKENI. This CDR3 region has 14 residues. CDR3 sequence reads: CASSPRATKETQYF. In DNA form, the CDR3 reads TGTGCCAGCTCTCCCCGGGCGACGAAAGAGACCCAGTACTTC.

The chain joins TRBV7-3 to TRBJ2-1; TRBD2 aligns across 11 bases. The CDR3 consists of 15 residues. Germline-derived CDR1 and CDR2 are SGHTA and FQGTGA. V dropped 5 bases and J dropped 2; count of bases not matched to a gene: 2. CDR3 DNA: TGTGCCAGCAGCATAGCGGGAGGGCCCTACAATGAGCAGTTCTTC. Amino acid sequence: CASSIAGGPYNEQFF.

The genes are TRBV3-1 (or the pseudogene TRBV3-2) and TRBJ2-7; the D gene could be TRBD1 or TRBD2 (5 bases each). Trimming took 5 bases from V and 6 from J, leaving 14 bases between them. This CDR3 has 13 residues. Per the germline V gene, CDR1 is LGHDT and CDR2 is YNNKEL (reference sequence). CDR3: CASSGTPILEQYF. The CDR3 DNA is TGTGCCAGCAGCGGGACCCCTATTCTCGAGCAGTACTTC.

Note on this clone: The same CDR3 also results from other DNA sequences found in this sample. J is TRBJ2-7 and V is TRBV27; 14 bases are shared with TRBD2. The CDR3 covers 15 residues. V lost 6 bases to trimming and J lost 3 bases; unmatched junction nucleotides: 4. The germline gives CDR1 MNHEY, CDR2 SMNVEV (reference sequence). CDR3 loop: CASRGTSGSIYEQYF. The CDR3 bases are TGTGCCAGCAGGGGGACTAGCGGGAGTATCTACGAGCAGTACTTC.

The rearrangement uses TRBV19 and TRBJ1-5, with D perhaps matching TRBD1 (5 bases). Germline CDR1 and CDR2: LNHDA and SQIVND (reference sequence). The CDR3 has 16 residues. Trimming removed 3 bases at V and 3 bases at J, with 15 bases between. CDR3 nucleotides: TGTGCCAGTAGTATTGCTGTGGGGGTTCCCAATCAGCCCCAGCATTTT. Its protein product is CASSIAVGVPNQPQHF. The variable domain in full, completed from reference TRBV19 and TRBJ1-5, reads DGGITQSPKYLFRKEGQNVTLSCEQNLNHDAMYWYRQDPGQGLRLIYYSQIVNDFQKGDIAEGYSVSREKKESFPLTVTSAQKNPTAFYLCASSIAVGVPNQPQHFGDGTRLSIL.

This clone appeared a single time. J is TRBJ2-1 and V is TRBV5-1, with D unresolved. Trimming removed 4 bases from V and 8 bases from J, with 13 bases in between. Germline CDR1 SGHRS, CDR2 YFSETQ. The CDR3 is made up of 13 amino acids. The CDR3 spells CASSRGLGDEQFF. The CDR3 bases are TGCGCCAGCAGCCGCGGTTTAGGCGATGAGCAGTTCTTC.

The rearrangement links TRBV7-3 to TRBJ2-2; D possibly uses TRBD1 or TRBD2 (5 bases each). Trimming took off 1 base at V and 6 bases at J, with 12 bases between the two ends. Per the germline V gene, CDR1 is SGHTA and CDR2 is FQGTGA. CDR3 size: 15 residues. CDR3: CASSLIGDGAGELFF. The DNA for the CDR3 is TGTGCCAGCAGCTTAATTGGGGACGGGGCCGGGGAGCTGTTTTTT.

This chain connects TRBV5-1 to TRBJ2-2; 8 nucleotides agree with TRBD2. This CDR3 comprises 16 residues. CDR1 and CDR2 from the germline V gene are SGHRS and YFSETQ. The V and J ends lost 0 bases and 4 bases, in that order; junction bases with no gene match: 5. The CDR3, as DNA: TGCGCCAGCAGCTTGGCGGGAGGGCCGGGCACCGGGGAGCTGTTTTTT. This translates into CASSLAGGPGTGELFF.

This chain uses TRBV7-2 with TRBJ1-1; D gene ambiguous. The germline V and J ends were trimmed by 4 bases and 5 bases, with 17 bases remaining between them. CDR1 and CDR2 (germline): SGHTA, FQGNSA. The CDR3 is made up of 15 amino acids. Written as DNA, the CDR3 is TGTGCCAGCAGCTACGTCGGAGGTCTTTGGACTGAAGCTTTCTTT. Translating gives CASSYVGGLWTEAFF. The full variable domain, completed using reference TRBV7-2 and TRBJ1-1, is GAGVSQSPSNKVTEKGKDVELRCDPISGHTALYWYRQSLGQGLEFLIYFQGNSAPDKSGLPSDRFSAERTGGSVSTLTIQRTQQEDSAVYLCASSYVGGLWTEAFFGQGTRLTVV.

The chain uses TRBV28 and TRBJ1-6; TRBD1 agrees at 8 bases. V trimming: 5 bases; J trimming: 0 bases; junction bases outside the gene matches: 12. The germline V gene has CDR1 MDHEN and CDR2 SYDVKM. The CDR3 runs 19 residues. CDR3: CASSPRTGSSSSYNSPLHF. As DNA, the CDR3 is TGTGCCAGCAGTCCTAGGACAGGGTCTTCGAGCTCCTATAATTCACCCCTCCACTTT.

The gene calls are TRBV12-5 and TRBJ2-7; perhaps TRBD1 as D (6 bases). This CDR3 has 12 amino acids. The germline CDR1 and CDR2 sequences are LGHNT and FRNRAP. The germline V and J ends were trimmed by 6 bases and 4 bases, with 10 bases remaining between them. The CDR3 sequence: CASGHGQYEQYF. DNA for the CDR3: TGTGCTAGTGGCCACGGACAGTACGAGCAGTACTTC.